These 26 T cell receptor beta chains were all obtained from the same sample, sequenced in a study of T cell changes during pregnancy in multiple sclerosis. TCRdb's copy holds only in-frame clones and misses some; the assay was immunoSEQ multiplex PCR. The profile shows about 50,000 clones, around 93% of them singletons. The material was CD4+ T cells from peripheral blood mononuclear cells, obtained after pregnancy. These receptors came from a female donor with multiple sclerosis, enrolled in a pregnancy study.

The chain recombines TRBV19 with TRBJ2-2, with TRBD2 identical over 12 bases. With 9 bases clipped from V and 4 bases from J, the junction kept 15 bases outside the gene matches. The CDR3 has 18 amino acids. The germline V gene has CDR1 LNHDA and CDR2 SQIVND (reference sequence). The DNA of the CDR3 is TGTGCCAGCTCAGCCTGGACTAGCGGGATACTTGCCACCGGGGAGCTGTTTTTT. Translated: CASSAWTSGILATGELFF.

This chain links TRBV2 with TRBJ2-5; D unresolved. The germline gives CDR1 SNHLY, CDR2 FYNNEI. The CDR3 contains 12 residues. V lost 4 bases, J lost 2 bases, and 5 bases lay in between. CDR3 region: CASSGQQETQYF. As DNA, the CDR3 is TGTGCCAGCAGTGGACAACAAGAGACCCAGTACTTC.

The chain recombines TRBV20-1 with TRBJ1-2; D is undetermined. The length of the CDR3 is 11 residues. CDR1 is DFQATT, CDR2 SNEGSKA, per germline (reference sequence). The germline V and J ends were trimmed by 4 bases and 2 bases, with 5 bases remaining between them. CDR3 loop: CSANTNYGYTF. The CDR3 nucleotides read TGCAGTGCTAATACAAACTATGGCTACACCTTC.

This clone is a singleton in its sample. J is TRBJ1-4 and V is TRBV6-1; 8 nucleotides match TRBD1. Germline V gene sequence: CDR1 MNHNS, CDR2 SASEGT. CDR3 length: 14 residues. Trimming removed 8 bases from V and 5 bases from J; junction bases left unmatched: 7. CDR3 amino acids: CASSQGAGNEKLFF. CDR3 sequence (DNA): TGTGCCAGCTCCCAGGGGGCGGGGAATGAAAAACTGTTTTTT.

The V and J genes are TRBV19 and TRBJ2-2, with D perhaps TRBD1 (8 bases). CDR3 length equals 15 residues. V was trimmed by 5 bases and J by 6 bases, leaving 16 bases between them. Looked up from germline, CDR1 is LNHDA and CDR2 is SQIVND (reference sequence). CDR3 nucleotides: TGTGCCAGTAGTGAACGACAGGGGAGGGCCGGGGAGCTGTTTTTT. Translating gives CASSERQGRAGELFF.

The CDR3 DNA is TGTGCCAGCTCACCGAGGGGACAGGTTAACTATGGCTACACCTTC. Amino acids: CASSPRGQVNYGYTF. The genes are TRBV18 and TRBJ1-2; TRBD1 aligns across 8 bases. Germline V gene lookup returns CDR1 KGHSH and CDR2 LQKENI. The CDR3 consists of 15 residues. After removal of 3 bases from V and 1 base from J, the junction contained 4 bases not matched to a gene.

This chain joins TRBV11-2 and TRBJ2-7; TRBD2 is a possible D gene (5 bases). V lost 5 bases to trimming and J lost 4 bases, with 24 bases between them. Germline V lookup: CDR1 SGHAT, CDR2 FQNNGV. The CDR3 extends over 17 amino acids. The DNA of the CDR3 is TGTGCCAGCAGCCCGACTGCTGGGCCGACGACTATTTACGAGCAGTACTTC. This sequence encodes CASSPTAGPTTIYEQYF.

The chain is built from TRBV18 and TRBJ2-1; TRBD2 aligns across 13 bases. CDR1 KGHSH and CDR2 LQKENI come from the germline V gene. The V gene end was trimmed by 8 bases and the J gene end by 7 bases; junction bases not matched to a gene: 5. The CDR3 runs 14 residues. The CDR3 is CASLWTSGSNEQFF. The DNA for the CDR3 is TGTGCCAGCCTTTGGACTAGCGGGAGTAATGAGCAGTTCTTC.

In regard to this clone: Other DNA sequences of this sample code for an identical CDR3. V gene TRBV7-9 combines with J gene TRBJ2-2, with a tentative D call TRBD1 (5 bases). V was trimmed by 0 bases and J by 1 base, leaving 6 bases between them. Germline assignment: CDR1 SEHNR and CDR2 FQNEAQ (reference sequence). The CDR3 extends over 15 amino acids. The CDR3: CASSLARGNTGELFF. CDR3 bases: TGTGCCAGCAGCTTAGCTAGGGGGAACACCGGGGAGCTGTTTTTT. The full variable domain, its missing parts supplied by reference TRBV7-9 and TRBJ2-2, is DTGVSQNPRHKITKRGQNVTFRCDPISEHNRLYWYRQTLGQGPEFLTYFQNEAQLEKSRLLSDRFSAERPKGSFSTLEIQRTEQGDSAMYLCASSLARGNTGELFFGEGSRLTVL.

The J gene is TRBJ2-1, the V gene TRBV5-1, with 7 nucleotides matching TRBD1. The CDR3 covers 15 residues. After removal of 4 bases from V and 1 base from J, the junction contained 5 bases not matched to a gene. Germline CDR1 SGHRS, CDR2 YFSETQ. The CDR3 loop reads CASSPQTGSYNEQFF. CDR3 DNA: TGCGCCAGCAGCCCACAGACAGGGTCCTACAATGAGCAGTTCTTC.

The V and J genes are TRBV10-3 and TRBJ2-2, with 8 bases identical to TRBD2. In germline, CDR1 is ENHRY, CDR2 SYGVKD. The CDR3 loop spans 14 amino acids. V trimming: 10 bases; J trimming: 0 bases; junction bases outside the gene matches: 4. Here the CDR3 reads CATAGGANTGELFF. The CDR3 DNA is TGTGCCACCGCCGGGGGGGCGAACACCGGGGAGCTGTTTTTT.

This chain uses TRBV18 with TRBJ1-4; D possibly corresponds to TRBD1 (5 bases). Trimming removed 1 base at V and 4 bases at J, with 13 bases between. This CDR3 region has 16 residues. In germline, CDR1 is KGHSH, CDR2 LQKENI. The CDR3 here is CASSPLSGAVNEKLFF. DNA for the CDR3: TGTGCCAGCTCACCACTAAGTGGGGCGGTTAATGAAAAACTGTTTTTT.

This clone was seen only once. J is TRBJ2-1 and V is TRBV6-1, with TRBD2 matching 7 bases. From germline, CDR1 is MNHNS and CDR2 SASEGT. The ends lost 0 bases at V and 3 bases at J; junction bases unmatched: 5. The CDR3 consists of 16 residues. The CDR3 DNA follows: TGTGCCAGCAGTGAAGCTTGGGGGAGGGGCTACAATGAGCAGTTCTTC. Encoded protein: CASSEAWGRGYNEQFF.

CDR3 nucleotides: TGTGCCAGCAGTTTCCCGGGACAGGGATACCGTGGAGAGCAGTACTTC. Residues: CASSFPGQGYRGEQYF. This chain uses TRBV28 with TRBJ2-7, with 9 bases identical to TRBD1. The V and J ends lost 3 bases and 7 bases, in that order; junction bases with no gene match: 13. The germline gives CDR1 MDHEN, CDR2 SYDVKM. The CDR3 is 16 amino acids.

V is TRBV11-3 and J is TRBJ1-1, with TRBD1 matching 8 bases. The germline V gene encodes CDR1 SGHNT and CDR2 YENEEA. The CDR3 runs 15 residues. Trimming at V came to 2 bases and at J to 1 base, leaving 3 bases not matched to a gene. The CDR3 DNA is TGTGCCAGCAGCTTATCGGGACAGGCGAACACTGAAGCTTTCTTT. This encodes CASSLSGQANTEAFF. The full variable domain, in which reference TRBV11-3 and TRBJ1-1 provide the parts outside the CDR3, is EAGVVQSPRYKIIEKKQPVAFWCNPISGHNTLYWYLQNLGQGPELLIRYENEEAVDDSQLPKDRFSAERLKGVDSTLKIQPAELGDSAVYLCASSLSGQANTEAFFGQGTRLTVV.

The chain carries TRBV30 and TRBJ1-3; TRBD1 agrees at 10 bases. Trimming at V came to 3 bases and at J to 0 bases, leaving 5 bases not matched to a gene. The CDR3 has 16 residues. The V gene's germline CDR1 is GTSNPN and CDR2 SVGIG (reference sequence). In nucleotides, the CDR3 is TGTGCCTGGAGCGTCCGGGACAGGGGCTCTGGAAACACCATATATTTT. It translates to CAWSVRDRGSGNTIYF. Together with reference TRBV30 and TRBJ1-3, the CDR3 gives the full variable domain: SQTIHQWPATLVQPVGSPLSLECTVEGTSNPNLYWYRQAAGRGLQLLFYSVGIGQISSEVPQNLSASRPQDRQFILSSKKLLLSDSGFYLCAWSVRDRGSGNTIYFGEGSWLTVV.

The chain couples TRBV19 to TRBJ2-5; 14 bases are a match to TRBD2. Germline lookup yields CDR1 LNHDA and CDR2 SQIVND (reference sequence). V lost 6 bases, J lost 3 bases, and 3 bases stayed unmatched. This CDR3 comprises 15 residues. CDR3 nucleotide sequence: TGTGCCAGTAGCGAGACTAGCGGGAGGGAAGAGACCCAGTACTTC. This encodes CASSETSGREETQYF. The whole variable domain, filled in from reference TRBV19 and TRBJ2-5, reads DGGITQSPKYLFRKEGQNVTLSCEQNLNHDAMYWYRQDPGQGLRLIYYSQIVNDFQKGDIAEGYSVSREKKESFPLTVTSAQKNPTAFYLCASSETSGREETQYFGPGTRLLVL.

The chain joins TRBV18 to TRBJ2-6, with TRBD1 identical over 7 bases. The CDR3 consists of 16 residues. Germline trimming cut 6 bases from V and 0 bases from J; bases unmatched to any gene: 5. Germline CDR1 is KGHSH and CDR2 is LQKENI. In nucleotides, the CDR3 is TGTGCCAGCTCGCCGGGACAGAGCTCTGGGGCCAACGTCCTGACTTTC. Protein: CASSPGQSSGANVLTF. The entire variable domain, with the rest obtained from reference TRBV18 and TRBJ2-6, is as follows: NAGVMQNPRHLVRRRGQEARLRCSPMKGHSHVYWYRQLPEEGLKFMVYLQKENIIDESGMPKERFSAEFPKEGPSILRIQQVVRGDSAAYFCASSPGQSSGANVLTFGAGSRLTVL.

The chain employs TRBV5-4 and TRBJ1-1; D is uncertain. V was pared by 4 bases and J by 6 bases, with 7 bases between. CDR1 is SGHNT and CDR2 is YYREEE in the germline V gene (reference sequence). The CDR3 covers 11 residues. CDR3: CASSGGPEAFF. DNA for the CDR3: TGTGCCAGCAGCGGAGGGCCTGAAGCTTTCTTT. The full variable domain, in which reference TRBV5-4 and TRBJ1-1 provide the parts outside the CDR3, is ETGVTQSPTHLIKTRGQQVTLRCSSQSGHNTVSWYQQALGQGPQFIFQYYREEENGRGNFPPRFSGLQFPNYSSELNVNALELDDSALYLCASSGGPEAFFGQGTRLTVV.

The CDR3 here is CASSRQPTYNEQFF. The CDR3 nucleotides read TGCGCCAGCAGCCGACAACCGACCTACAATGAGCAGTTCTTC. The rearrangement uses TRBV5-1 and TRBJ2-1; D not resolved. The CDR3 length is 14 residues. CDR1 is SGHRS, CDR2 YFSETQ, per germline. V was trimmed by 4 bases and J by 2 bases, leaving 10 bases between them.

The chain carries TRBV5-1 and TRBJ2-5, with D possibly TRBD2 on 6 matching bases. CDR1 is SGHRS, CDR2 YFSETQ, per germline. With 0 bases removed from V and 4 bases from J, the gap between germline ends came to 13 bases. This CDR3 has 15 amino acids. The CDR3 reads CASSLDGRRGETQYF. The CDR3 DNA follows: TGCGCCAGCAGCTTGGATGGGCGGAGGGGAGAGACCCAGTACTTC.

The chain is built from TRBV9 and TRBJ2-1; tentatively, D is TRBD2 (6 bases). CDR3 length equals 17 residues. V was shortened by 3 bases and J by 6 bases, with 22 bases between the two germline ends. Germline CDR1 and CDR2: SGDLS and YYNGEE. CDR3 protein: CASSASLRRDLSNEQFF. The CDR3 nucleotides are TGTGCCAGCAGCGCGTCCTTACGGCGGGATTTGTCCAATGAGCAGTTCTTC.

V is TRBV7-4 and J is TRBJ2-2; 8 bases agree with TRBD1. The CDR3 consists of 17 residues. Germline lookup yields CDR1 SGHVT and CDR2 SQSDAQ. Trimming took 0 bases from V and 1 from J; bases not matched to a gene: 4. The DNA for the CDR3 is TGTGCCAGCAGCTTAGCGTCAGGGGGCAGGAACACCGGGGAGCTGTTTTTT. Translating it yields CASSLASGGRNTGELFF. The full variable domain, completed using reference TRBV7-4 and TRBJ2-2, is GAGVSQSPRYKVAKRGRDVALRCDSISGHVTLYWYRQTLGQGSEVLTYSQSDAQRDKSGRPSGRFSAERPERSVSTLKIQRTEQGDSAVYLCASSLASGGRNTGELFFGEGSRLTVL.

This chain joins TRBV28 and TRBJ1-2; D gene unclear. The CDR3 has 13 amino acids. CDR1 is MDHEN and CDR2 is SYDVKM in the germline V gene. V was trimmed by 11 bases and J by 1 base, leaving 14 bases between them. CDR3 bases: TGTGCCTCGAGGATCAGCCATAACTATGGCTACACCTTC. Its translation: CASRISHNYGYTF.

The genes are TRBV4-3 and TRBJ1-3; no definite D call. Trimming cost V 0 bases and J 2 bases, with 14 bases left between them. Germline V gene sequence: CDR1 LGHNA, CDR2 YSLEER. The CDR3 is 17 residues long. Here the CDR3 reads CASSQDHPEGAGNTIYF. The CDR3 nucleotides read TGCGCCAGCAGCCAAGATCATCCGGAGGGTGCTGGAAACACCATATATTTT.

The V call is TRBV28, the J call TRBJ1-2; the D gene is possibly TRBD1 (6 bases). The germline gives CDR1 MDHEN, CDR2 SYDVKM. This CDR3 contains 14 residues. With 7 bases removed from V and 3 bases from J, the gap between germline ends came to 15 bases. Written as DNA, the CDR3 is TGTGCCAGCAAAGCGGGGGGGGGCCACTATGGCTACACCTTC. Encoded protein: CASKAGGGHYGYTF.